This T cell receptor (beta chain) was found in a study of vaccination effects on CD4 cells after COVID-19. TCRdb keeps only in-frame clones here, not all; method: immunoSEQ multiplex PCR. Counted here are roughly 46,000 clones, around 80% occurring once; the ten biggest clones make up roughly 16%. Study outcomes and limitations: After vaccination, at late timepoints, clones induced by infection and by vaccine contracted markedly. Only 1 of 255 vaccine-induced clones from healthy vaccinees cross-reacted with common cold coronaviruses. Early post-infection timepoints were missing from the study, which also had few convalescent patients.

The CDR3 length is 14 residues. V was clipped by 0 bases and J by 6 bases, with 12 bases between them. Germline V lookup: CDR1 SGHKS, CDR2 YYEKEE (reference sequence). Sequencing was preceded by expansion of antigen-specific CD4+ T cells with viral peptide pools in the ViraFEST assay. Scientists isolated CD4+ T cells after a roughly nine-day culture period ended. Either the BNT162b2 or mRNA-1273 vaccine was given to participants in two doses. Nucleocapsid antibody tests were negative, and the vaccine recipients had no prior SARS-CoV-2 infection. Points on this clone: Antigen unknown.

V usage is TRBV5-5 and J usage is TRBJ1-1, with a weak D call TRBD1 (6 bases). This receptor was identified in a human donor who received a COVID-19 vaccine. The sample consisted of CD4+ T cells from PBMCs cultured with HCoV-OC43 spike peptides, taken after COVID-19 vaccination. Subset described: HCoV-OC43 spike overlapping peptide pool stimulation. In nucleotides, the CDR3 is TGTGCCAGCAGCTTGGCCTGGGGGGGCCCTGAAGCTTTCTTT. Translation: CASSLAWGGPEAFF.